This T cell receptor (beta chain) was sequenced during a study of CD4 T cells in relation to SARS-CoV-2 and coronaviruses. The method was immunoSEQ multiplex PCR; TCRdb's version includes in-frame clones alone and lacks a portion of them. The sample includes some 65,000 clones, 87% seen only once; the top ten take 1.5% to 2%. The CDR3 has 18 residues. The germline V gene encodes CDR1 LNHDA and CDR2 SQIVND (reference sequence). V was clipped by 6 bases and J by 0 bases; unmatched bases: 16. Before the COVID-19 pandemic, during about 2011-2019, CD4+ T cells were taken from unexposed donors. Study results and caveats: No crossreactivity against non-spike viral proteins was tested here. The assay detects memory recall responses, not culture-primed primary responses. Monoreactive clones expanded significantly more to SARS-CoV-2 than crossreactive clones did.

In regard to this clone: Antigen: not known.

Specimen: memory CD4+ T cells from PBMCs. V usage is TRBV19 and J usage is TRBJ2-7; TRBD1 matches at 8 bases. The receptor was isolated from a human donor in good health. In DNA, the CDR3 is TGTGCCAGTAGCGCCGGCAGGGGGCTGATCGTCAGCTCCTACGAGCAGTACTTC. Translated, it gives CASSAGRGLIVSSYEQYF.